This T cell receptor beta chain is drawn from a study of technical replicates of blood from several donors. J gave up 3 bases and V 4 bases, and 15 bases lay outside the gene matches. Germline V gives CDR1 MDHEN, CDR2 SYDVKM. This CDR3 contains 18 residues. The table came from immunoSEQ multiplex PCR; TCRdb's copy has only in-frame clones and leaves some out. The data contain approximately 11,000 clones, around 94% of them singletons. The sequence was collected from a human donor in good health. The V gene is TRBV28, the J gene TRBJ2-7, with 10 bases lining up with TRBD2. The sample consisted of PBMCs. CDR3 sequence: CASSSTGWTSGGNYEQYF. The CDR3 bases are TGTGCCAGCAGTTCGACAGGGTGGACTAGCGGAGGGAACTACGAGCAGTACTTC.